A single sample gave rise to the 30 T cell receptor beta chains below, sequenced in a study. MiXCR, applied by TCRdb to the 5' RACE reads, yields one record per CDR3 protein. The table records roughly 46,000 distinct CDR3 sequences, roughly 30% of them present only once. The sample comprised naive CD4+ T cells sorted from blood. The subset is: naive CD4+ T cells, CD4+CD45RA+CD25-. These receptors were taken from a female donor with breast cancer.

By frequency in the sample, this clonotype is medium-sized. The genes are TRBV2 and TRBJ1-2; 7 bases are shared with TRBD1. Germline assignment: CDR1 SNHLY and CDR2 FYNNEI. The CDR3 contains 13 residues. V lost 6 bases, J lost 13 bases, and 14 bases stayed unmatched. The CDR3 DNA reads as TGTGCCAGCAGCCCAGGGGAGACAGGGCCGGTCACCTTC. This translates into CASSPGETGPVTF.

This clonotype was picked up a small number of times. This rearrangement joins TRBV28 to TRBJ2-7; 8 bases line up with TRBD1. J gave up 7 bases and V 2 bases, and 4 bases lay outside the gene matches. The CDR3 is 13 residues long. Germline V gives CDR1 MDHEN, CDR2 SYDVKM. The CDR3, as DNA: TGTGCCAGCAGTTTAACCGGGACAGGTGAGCAGTACTTC. Protein sequence: CASSLTGTGEQYF.

The gene calls are TRBV3-1 and TRBJ2-1; 13 bases align to TRBD2. The trim removed 4 bases at V and 9 bases at J, leaving 6 bases unmatched. The CDR3 consists of 15 residues. Germline-derived CDR1 and CDR2 are LGHDT and YNNKEL (reference sequence). CDR3 nucleotides: TGTGCCAGCAGCCGTGGACTAGCGGGAGCGGGTGAGCAGTTCTTC. Amino acids: CASSRGLAGAGEQFF.

This clonotype was recorded many times. The J gene is TRBJ1-5, the V gene TRBV10-3; D gene ambiguous. Trimming cost V 8 bases and J 1 base, with 6 bases left between them. The CDR3 is 12 amino acids. Per the germline V gene, CDR1 is ENHRY and CDR2 is SYGVKD. The CDR3 region is CAIGPSNQPQHF. The DNA of the CDR3 is TGTGCCATCGGGCCGAGCAATCAGCCCCAGCATTTT.

This clonotype counts as medium-sized. The chain is built from TRBV4-3 and TRBJ2-1; 8 bases line up with TRBD1. V lost 4 bases, J lost 8 bases, and 4 bases stayed unmatched. The CDR3 contains 13 residues. CDR1 is LGHNA, CDR2 YSLEER, per germline. This chain's CDR3 is CASSRGQGYEQFF. The CDR3 DNA sequence: TGCGCCAGCAGCCGAGGACAGGGCTATGAGCAGTTCTTC.

This clonotype was observed a few times. The rearrangement joins TRBV5-1 to TRBJ2-2; D remains ambiguous. Germline V gene sequence: CDR1 SGHRS, CDR2 YFSETQ. The CDR3 runs to 14 residues. V lost 5 bases to trimming and J lost 0 bases, with 8 bases between them. CDR3 region: CASSSGSNTGELFF. The CDR3 coding sequence is TGCGCCAGCAGTAGTGGTTCGAACACCGGGGAGCTGTTTTTT.

J is TRBJ2-5 and V is TRBV5-1, with 7 positions matching TRBD1. The V gene end was trimmed by 4 bases and the J gene end by 7 bases; junction bases not matched to a gene: 10. The CDR3 has 14 amino acids. Per the germline V gene, CDR1 is SGHRS and CDR2 is YFSETQ. The CDR3 region is CASSLDREPRTQYF. CDR3 DNA sequence: TGCGCCAGCAGCCTTGACAGGGAGCCCAGGACCCAGTACTTC.

Only a few counts were recorded for this clonotype. The chain links TRBV7-2 to TRBJ1-2, with no clear D. The CDR3 covers 13 residues. With 5 bases removed from V and 3 bases from J, the gap between germline ends came to 10 bases. Germline CDR1 SGHTA, CDR2 FQGNSA. CDR3 loop: CASSPFADYGYTF. CDR3 bases: TGTGCCAGCAGCCCCTTTGCGGACTATGGCTACACCTTC. The full variable domain, completed using reference TRBV7-2 and TRBJ1-2, is GAGVSQSPSNKVTEKGKDVELRCDPISGHTALYWYRQSLGQGLEFLIYFQGNSAPDKSGLPSDRFSAERTGGSVSTLTIQRTQQEDSAVYLCASSPFADYGYTFGSGTRLTVV.

The V call is TRBV9, the J call TRBJ1-5; 7 nucleotides agree with TRBD1. This CDR3 spans 14 amino acids. J lost 6 bases, V lost 1 base, and 4 bases had no gene match. From germline, CDR1 is SGDLS and CDR2 YYNGEE. The CDR3 loop reads CASSVTGESQPQHF. The CDR3 DNA reads as TGTGCCAGCAGCGTAACAGGGGAGAGTCAGCCCCAGCATTTT.

The V gene is TRBV6-1, the J gene TRBJ2-3; maybe TRBD2 (5 bases). CDR3 length: 14 amino acids. The germline V gene has CDR1 MNHNS and CDR2 SASEGT. The V end lost 6 bases, the J end lost 2 bases, and 12 bases lay between the germline ends. CDR3 in amino acids: CASRWTRDTDTQYF. The CDR3 DNA reads TGTGCCAGCAGGTGGACTCGGGACACAGATACGCAGTATTTT.

This clonotype came up once. An end of the junction does not agree with germline; a read error may underlie this. The CDR3 DNA reads as TGCGCCAGCAGCTTCGGCACGAGGGGCGAGGGTCAAGAAACCCAGTACTTC. This gives the protein CASSFGTRGEGQETQYF. The J gene is TRBJ2-5, the V gene TRBV5-1, with D perhaps matching TRBD1 or TRBD2 (5 bases each). Germline CDR1 and CDR2: SGHRS and YFSETQ. There are 17 residues in the CDR3.

On this clonotype itself: This clone may be a read error of a much larger clone one base away. The CDR3 spells CASSLGLAGDADTQYF. CDR3 DNA: TGTGCCAGCAGCTTGGGATTAGCAGGGGACGCAGATACGCAGTATTTT. The genes are TRBV5-4 and TRBJ2-3, with D perhaps TRBD1 (6 bases). Trimming left V 0 bases short and J 4 bases short, with 15 bases between. The germline CDR1 and CDR2 sequences are SGHNT and YYREEE (reference sequence). The CDR3 totals 16 residues. Based on the CDR3 plus reference TRBV5-4 and TRBJ2-3, the full variable domain is ETGVTQSPTHLIKTRGQQVTLRCSSQSGHNTVSWYQQALGQGPQFIFQYYREEENGRGNFPPRFSGLQFPNYSSELNVNALELDDSALYLCASSLGLAGDADTQYFGPGTRLTVL.

This clonotype has ten or more counts. The chain is built from TRBV6-4 and TRBJ2-7; D possibly corresponds to TRBD1 (5 bases). The V and J ends lost 4 bases and 2 bases respectively, with 12 bases between them. The CDR3 contains 14 residues. Germline V CDR1 and CDR2: MRHNA, SNTAGT. The CDR3 DNA reads as TGTGCCAGCAGTGTCCGGCAGGGTGCCTACGAGCAGTACTTC. This codes for CASSVRQGAYEQYF.

This clonotype appeared many times. The chain links TRBV20-1 to TRBJ2-1; tentative D call: TRBD2 (6 bases). Germline loops: CDR1 DFQATT, CDR2 SNEGSKA (reference sequence). CDR3 length: 13 amino acids. V lost 6 bases and J 6 bases, leaving 15 bases between the germline ends. DNA for the CDR3: TGCAGTGCCCCGGGGTTAGCGGTCAATGAGCAGTTCTTC. It is translated as CSAPGLAVNEQFF.

Worth noting for this clonotype: Possible read error: a much larger clone is one base away. The CDR3 does not end in the conserved phenylalanine or tryptophan, so this is likely a read error. The rearrangement uses TRBV20-1 and TRBJ2-5, with a weak D call TRBD1 (5 bases). Trimming cost V 7 bases and J 7 bases, with 22 bases left between them. The CDR3 has 14 amino acids. The germline V gene encodes CDR1 DFQATT and CDR2 SNEGSKA (reference sequence). CDR3 protein: CSVRRPTGPGTQYL. CDR3 DNA: TGCAGTGTTCGCCGACCTACAGGCCCCGGGACCCAGTACCTC.

The rearrangement links TRBV25-1 to TRBJ2-7; D gene uncertain. Per germline, CDR1 MGHDK and CDR2 SYGVNS. Deletions cut 4 bases from V and 3 bases from J, with 16 bases between. The CDR3 has 15 residues. The CDR3 reads CASSGRTDTRYEQYF. CDR3 sequence (DNA): TGTGCCAGCAGTGGACGAACAGATACTCGCTACGAGCAGTACTTC.

This clonotype appeared a few times. The chain combines TRBV5-1 with TRBJ2-3; 7 bases are a match to TRBD1. CDR1 and CDR2 from the germline V gene are SGHRS and YFSETQ. The CDR3 is 14 residues long. V lost 4 bases, J lost 4 bases, and 6 bases stayed unmatched. The CDR3 region is CASSVDRVADTQYF. The CDR3 coding sequence is TGCGCCAGCAGCGTCGACAGGGTTGCAGATACGCAGTATTTT.

This chain uses TRBV6-1 with TRBJ2-7; 12 nucleotides line up with TRBD1. Trimming cost V 2 bases and J 2 bases; bases outside gene matches: 10. CDR3 length: 18 amino acids. Germline CDR1 MNHNS, CDR2 SASEGT. The DNA for the CDR3 is TGTGCCAGCAGTGAAAATTGGGACAGGGGGCTTCTCACCTACGAGCAGTACTTC. It yields the protein CASSENWDRGLLTYEQYF.

CDR3 sequence: CRATRGPYEQYF. The CDR3, as DNA: TGCAGGGCAACTCGGGGGCCCTACGAGCAGTACTTC. This chain joins TRBV20-1 and TRBJ2-7, with D perhaps being TRBD1 or TRBD2 (6 bases each). In germline, CDR1 is DFQATT, CDR2 SNEGSKA (reference sequence). This CDR3 has 12 amino acids.

The chain links TRBV7-3 to TRBJ2-3; 8 nucleotides line up with TRBD2. Per germline, CDR1 SGHTA and CDR2 FQGTGA. V lost 5 bases to trimming and J lost 6 bases; unmatched junction nucleotides: 13. The CDR3 length is 16 residues. The CDR3 region has the DNA TGTGCCAGCAGCCCCACTAGCGGAACGGGGAGGGATACGCAGTATTTT. This sequence encodes CASSPTSGTGRDTQYF.

This clonotype turned up a few times. This chain connects TRBV16 to TRBJ2-1; TRBD2 might be the D (5 bases). The V gene lost 0 bases and the J gene lost 6 bases, with 9 bases spanning the gap. Germline V gene data show CDR1 as KGHSY and CDR2 as FQNENV. The CDR3 has 14 amino acids. The CDR3 loop reads CASSQSVGSNEQFF. The CDR3 DNA follows: TGTGCCAGCAGCCAATCAGTGGGGAGCAATGAGCAGTTCTTC.

A note on this clonotype: This likely comes from a read error, as the CDR3 has no conserved phenylalanine or tryptophan at its end. The rearrangement uses TRBV5-1 and TRBJ2-6, with a weak D call TRBD1 (6 bases). V dropped 4 bases and J dropped 2 bases, with 13 bases sitting between them. The CDR3 loop spans 16 amino acids. Germline V gene lookup returns CDR1 SGHRS and CDR2 YFSETQ. CDR3 sequence: CASSGGGGAGANVLTS. The DNA of the CDR3 is TGCGCCAGCAGCGGGGGCGGCGGTGCTGGGGCCAACGTCCTGACTTCC.

The chain links TRBV4-1 to TRBJ1-1; 7 bases match TRBD1. This CDR3 has 18 residues. The V segment lost 0 bases and the J segment 4 bases; nucleotides outside the gene matches: 14. Germline assignment: CDR1 MGHRA and CDR2 YSYEKL. The CDR3 DNA reads TGCGCCAGCAGCCAAGAGCGGGGTAGGGGGCTGGCTGGCACTGAAGCTTTCTTT. Amino acids: CASSQERGRGLAGTEAFF.

This clonotype was found a few times. The rearrangement uses TRBV20-1 and TRBJ1-5, with TRBD1 matching over 9 bases. The V gene's germline CDR1 is DFQATT and CDR2 SNEGSKA (reference sequence). With 0 bases clipped from V and 7 bases from J, the junction kept 10 bases outside the gene matches. The CDR3 is made up of 16 amino acids. The CDR3: CSARDRTGGVGQPQHF. The CDR3 coding sequence is TGCAGTGCTAGAGATCGTACAGGGGGCGTCGGACAGCCCCAGCATTTT.

This clonotype has ten or more counts. The rearrangement links TRBV7-2 to TRBJ2-7; D unresolved. The germline V gene encodes CDR1 SGHTA and CDR2 FQGNSA. This CDR3 has 18 amino acids. Trimming took 6 bases from V and 4 from J, leaving 28 bases between them. The CDR3 sequence is CASSRHKRGQRRPYEQYF. The CDR3 DNA reads as TGTGCCAGCAGTCGACATAAAAGAGGTCAGCGTCGTCCATACGAGCAGTACTTC.

Many counts were recorded for this clonotype. The chain is built from TRBV4-2 and TRBJ2-1; D perhaps matches TRBD2 (6 bases). Trimming removed 4 bases at V and 0 bases at J, with 16 bases between. Germline V gene lookup returns CDR1 LGHNA and CDR2 YNFKEQ. This CDR3 contains 17 residues. The CDR3: CASSPAGGQSSYNEQFF. The CDR3, as DNA: TGTGCCAGCAGCCCAGCTGGAGGGCAGAGCTCCTACAATGAGCAGTTCTTC.

About this clonotype itself: The junction does not match germline at one end; this may be a read error. CDR3 in DNA: TGTGTCAGCAGCTTACTAAAAGGGACCGGGGAGCTGTTTTTT. Its translation: CVSSLLKGTGELFF. This chain connects TRBV7-2 to TRBJ2-2, with D unresolved. Germline values: CDR1 SGHTA, CDR2 FQGNSA. The CDR3 has 14 amino acids. Full variable domain (rest looked up from reference TRBV7-2 and TRBJ2-2): GAGVSQSPSNKVTEKGKDVELRCDPISGHTALYWYRQSLGQGLEFLIYFQGNSAPDKSGLPSDRFSAERTGGSVSTLTIQRTQQEDSAVYLCVSSLLKGTGELFFGEGSRLTVL.

V gene TRBV20-1 combines with J gene TRBJ1-3; a weak D match, TRBD1 (6 bases). The germline CDR1 and CDR2 sequences are DFQATT and SNEGSKA (reference sequence). The germline V and J ends were trimmed by 0 bases and 3 bases, with 9 bases remaining between them. The CDR3 is made up of 14 amino acids. The CDR3: CSARDGGVGNTIYF. The CDR3 coding sequence is TGCAGTGCTAGAGATGGGGGCGTTGGAAACACCATATATTTT.

This clonotype was detected a few times. The chain employs TRBV4-2 and TRBJ2-3; 9 bases agree with TRBD2. Germline assignment: CDR1 LGHNA and CDR2 YNFKEQ. Trimming removed 0 bases from V and 6 bases from J; junction bases left unmatched: 10. CDR3 length equals 17 residues. CDR3 sequence: CASSQDGAGGGGDTQYF. As DNA, the CDR3 is TGTGCCAGCAGCCAAGATGGAGCGGGAGGCGGAGGGGATACGCAGTATTTT.

A single count supports this clonotype. The rearrangement uses TRBV7-3 and TRBJ2-7; 10 positions match TRBD2. Germline trimming cut 5 bases from V and 6 bases from J; bases unmatched to any gene: 10. This CDR3 is 15 amino acids long. CDR1 is SGHTA and CDR2 is FQGTGA in the germline V gene. Here the CDR3 reads CASSNIAGGPSEQYF. The CDR3 nucleotides are TGTGCCAGCAGCAATATAGCGGGGGGCCCTTCCGAGCAGTACTTC.